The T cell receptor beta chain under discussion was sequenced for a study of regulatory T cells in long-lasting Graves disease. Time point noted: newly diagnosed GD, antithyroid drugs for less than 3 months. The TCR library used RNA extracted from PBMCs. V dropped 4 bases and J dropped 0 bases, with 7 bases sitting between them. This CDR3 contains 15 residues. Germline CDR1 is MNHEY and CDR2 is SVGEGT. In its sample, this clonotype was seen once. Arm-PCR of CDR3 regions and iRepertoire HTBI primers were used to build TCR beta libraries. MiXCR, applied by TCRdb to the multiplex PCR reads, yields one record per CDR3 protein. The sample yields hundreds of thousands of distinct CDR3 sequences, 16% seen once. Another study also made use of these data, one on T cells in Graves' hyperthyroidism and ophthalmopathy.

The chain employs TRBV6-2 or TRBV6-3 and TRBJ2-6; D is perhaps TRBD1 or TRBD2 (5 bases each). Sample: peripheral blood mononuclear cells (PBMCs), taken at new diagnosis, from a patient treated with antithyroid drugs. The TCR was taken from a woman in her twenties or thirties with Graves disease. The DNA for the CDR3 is TGTGCCAGCAGTTCTGGGGGCTCTGGGGCCAACGTCCTGACTTTC. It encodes CASSSGGSGANVLTF.